This entry lists 13 T cell receptor beta chains sequenced from one sample in a study of T cell responses to AZD1222 COVID-19 vaccine (dated by TCRdb to 2020 to 2023). In the paper's terms, the time point label means: baseline before first vaccination. Libraries were prepared through the immunoSEQ multiplex PCR assay. Here the immuneACCESS table is served through TCRdb, limited to in-frame sequences with V and J called. Missing clones are a known gap in these copies; in checked studies unresolved V genes cover under half, and the rest lacks a known reason. This sample has roughly 91,000 clones in its table, and 89% of those were observed once. The ten most abundant clones make up 2% to 2.5% of the sample. This specimen consisted of peripheral blood, obtained on day 0 of AZD1222 vaccination. Receptors were obtained from an adult in good health.

This rearrangement joins TRBV27 to TRBJ1-6; D remains unclear. CDR1 and CDR2 from the germline V gene are MNHEY and SMNVEV (reference sequence). The length of the CDR3 is 12 residues. V dropped 3 bases and J dropped 9 bases, with 6 bases sitting between them. In nucleotides, the CDR3 is TGTGCCAGCAGTTTTAGTGGTTCACCCCTCCACTTT. It codes for CASSFSGSPLHF.

This chain connects TRBV18 to TRBJ2-2; a possible D gene is TRBD2 (5 bases). CDR1 is KGHSH and CDR2 is LQKENI in the germline V gene. The CDR3 is 13 residues long. With 5 bases removed from V and 7 bases from J, the gap between germline ends came to 11 bases. CDR3 residues: CASSDYSVGELFF. In DNA form, the CDR3 reads TGTGCCAGCTCAGACTATTCGGTCGGGGAGCTGTTTTTT. Supplemented by reference TRBV18 and TRBJ2-2, the full variable domain reads NAGVMQNPRHLVRRRGQEARLRCSPMKGHSHVYWYRQLPEEGLKFMVYLQKENIIDESGMPKERFSAEFPKEGPSILRIQQVVRGDSAAYFCASSDYSVGELFFGEGSRLTVL.

V and J are TRBV30 and TRBJ2-1, with D possibly being TRBD1 (6 bases). Germline CDR1 reads GTSNPN; CDR2 reads SVGIG (reference sequence). This CDR3 is built from 13 residues. Trimming cost V 3 bases and J 8 bases, with 14 bases left between them. DNA for the CDR3: TGTGCCTGGAGAAGAACAGGGTACGATGAGCAGTTCTTC. This sequence encodes CAWRRTGYDEQFF.

In nucleotides, the CDR3 is TGTGCCAGCAGCCTGCTAGCGCCTAGCTCCTACGAGCAGTACTTC. It yields the protein CASSLLAPSSYEQYF. The chain combines TRBV11-2 with TRBJ2-7; possibly TRBD2 for D (6 bases). The V end was cut by 5 bases, the J end by 0 bases, with 14 bases between. This CDR3 spans 15 amino acids. From germline, CDR1 is SGHAT and CDR2 FQNNGV.

The chain couples TRBV14 to TRBJ2-3; 9 bases map to TRBD2. The CDR3 sequence is 15 residues long. J lost 2 bases, V lost 4 bases, and 4 bases had no gene match. Per the germline V gene, CDR1 is SGHDN and CDR2 is FVKESK. The DNA for the CDR3 is TGTGCCAGCAGCCCGACTAGCGGCCACACAGATACGCAGTATTTT. As protein: CASSPTSGHTDTQYF.

The table lists this clone with a few counts. V is TRBV27 and J is TRBJ1-2; 8 bases map to TRBD1. The germline V gene encodes CDR1 MNHEY and CDR2 SMNVEV (reference sequence). V dropped 4 bases and J dropped 4; count of bases not matched to a gene: 11. CDR3 length equals 16 residues. CDR3 sequence (DNA): TGTGCCAGCAGTTGGAGACAGGGGACCTCCGTCTATGGCTACACCTTC. Its protein is CASSWRQGTSVYGYTF.

There are a few counts of this clone. The chain employs TRBV2 and TRBJ2-1; tentative D call: TRBD1 (6 bases). V dropped 4 bases and J dropped 3 bases, with 7 bases sitting between them. The CDR3 contains 13 residues. From germline, CDR1 is SNHLY and CDR2 FYNNEI. The chain's CDR3 is CASSAGDYNEQFF. The CDR3 DNA reads TGTGCCAGCAGTGCAGGGGACTACAATGAGCAGTTCTTC. Combining the CDR3 with reference TRBV2 and TRBJ2-1 gives the whole variable domain EPEVTQTPSHQVTQMGQEVILRCVPISNHLYFYWYRQILGQKVEFLVSFYNNEISEKSEIFDDQFSVERPDGSNFTLKIRSTKLEDSAMYFCASSAGDYNEQFFGPGTRLTVL.

The chain links TRBV5-1 to TRBJ1-1; D is perhaps TRBD1 (5 bases). CDR1 and CDR2 from the germline V gene are SGHRS and YFSETQ. The V and J ends lost 2 bases and 7 bases respectively, with 12 bases between them. This CDR3 is built from 13 residues. This CDR3 reads CASSFVGGVEAFF. The CDR3 DNA reads as TGCGCCAGCAGCTTTGTTGGGGGGGTTGAAGCTTTCTTT.

On this clone itself: The sample contains more than one DNA sequence encoding this CDR3. The chain carries TRBV6-5 and TRBJ1-1; 9 bases are shared with TRBD1. In germline, CDR1 is MNHEY, CDR2 SVGAGI. Losses at the gene ends were 6 bases for V and 4 bases for J; bases not matched to a gene: 3. The CDR3 is 13 amino acids. The CDR3, as DNA: TGTGCCAGCAGCAGACAGGGGGGCACTGAAGCTTTCTTT. This encodes CASSRQGGTEAFF.

This rearrangement joins TRBV2 to TRBJ1-2; tentatively, D is TRBD1 (6 bases). Germline V gene sequence: CDR1 SNHLY, CDR2 FYNNEI. The CDR3 is 13 amino acids. Trimming took off 5 bases at V and 4 bases at J, with 11 bases between the two ends. The CDR3 loop is CASSRDTPYGYTF. CDR3 DNA: TGTGCCAGCAGTAGGGACACCCCCTATGGCTACACCTTC.

V gene TRBV6-6 combines with J gene TRBJ1-2, with TRBD1 matching 7 bases. J lost 6 bases, V lost 0 bases, and 1 base had no gene match. This CDR3 is 13 amino acids long. The germline V gene has CDR1 MNHNY and CDR2 SVGAGI (reference sequence). The CDR3: CASSYSGTDGYTF. The CDR3, as DNA: TGTGCCAGCAGTTACTCGGGGACAGATGGCTACACCTTC.

The gene calls are TRBV5-6 and TRBJ2-5; D is possibly TRBD1 or TRBD2 (7 bases each). CDR1 is SGHDT and CDR2 is YYEEEE in the germline V gene. V lost 4 bases and J lost 1, with 11 bases in between. The CDR3 consists of 14 residues. The CDR3 DNA sequence: TGTGCCAGCAGCGGGGGGGACAGCCAAGAGACCCAGTACTTC. It encodes CASSGGDSQETQYF.

V and J are TRBV27 and TRBJ2-3; D possibly corresponds to TRBD1 (6 bases). The V end lost 3 bases, the J end lost 5 bases, and 15 bases lay between the germline ends. Germline CDR1 reads MNHEY; CDR2 reads SMNVEV (reference sequence). The CDR3 loop spans 15 amino acids. CDR3 amino acids: CASSFYRDLGDTQYF. CDR3 DNA sequence: TGTGCCAGCAGTTTCTACAGGGACCTCGGAGATACGCAGTATTTT.